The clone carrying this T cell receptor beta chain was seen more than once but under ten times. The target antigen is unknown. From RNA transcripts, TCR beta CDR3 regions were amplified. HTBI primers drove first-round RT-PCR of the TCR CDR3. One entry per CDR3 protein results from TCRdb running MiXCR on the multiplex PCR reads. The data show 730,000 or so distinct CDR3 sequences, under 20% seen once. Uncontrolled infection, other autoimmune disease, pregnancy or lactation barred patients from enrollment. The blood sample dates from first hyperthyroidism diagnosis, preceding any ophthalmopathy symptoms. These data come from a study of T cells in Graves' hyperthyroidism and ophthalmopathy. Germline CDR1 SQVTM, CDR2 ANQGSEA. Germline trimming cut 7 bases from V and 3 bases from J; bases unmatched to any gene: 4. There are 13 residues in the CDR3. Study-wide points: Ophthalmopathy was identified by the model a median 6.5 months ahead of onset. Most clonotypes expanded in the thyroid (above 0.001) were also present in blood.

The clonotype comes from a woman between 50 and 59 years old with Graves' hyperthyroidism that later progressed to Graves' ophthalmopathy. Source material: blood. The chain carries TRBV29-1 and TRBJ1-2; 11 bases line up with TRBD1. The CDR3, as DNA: TGCAGCGCGACGGGACAGGGGGACTATGGCTACACCTTC. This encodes CSATGQGDYGYTF.